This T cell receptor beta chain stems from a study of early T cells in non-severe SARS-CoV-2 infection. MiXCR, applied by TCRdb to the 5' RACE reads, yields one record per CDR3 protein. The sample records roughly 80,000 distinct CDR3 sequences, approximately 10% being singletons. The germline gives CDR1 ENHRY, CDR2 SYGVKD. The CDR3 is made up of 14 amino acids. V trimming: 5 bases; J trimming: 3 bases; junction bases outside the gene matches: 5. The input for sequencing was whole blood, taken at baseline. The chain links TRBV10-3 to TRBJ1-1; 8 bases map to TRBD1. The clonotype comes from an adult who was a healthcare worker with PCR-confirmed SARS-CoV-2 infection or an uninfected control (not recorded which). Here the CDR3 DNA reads TGTGCCATCAGTAAGGACAGGGAGGACACTGAAGCTTTCTTT. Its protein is CAISKDREDTEAFF.